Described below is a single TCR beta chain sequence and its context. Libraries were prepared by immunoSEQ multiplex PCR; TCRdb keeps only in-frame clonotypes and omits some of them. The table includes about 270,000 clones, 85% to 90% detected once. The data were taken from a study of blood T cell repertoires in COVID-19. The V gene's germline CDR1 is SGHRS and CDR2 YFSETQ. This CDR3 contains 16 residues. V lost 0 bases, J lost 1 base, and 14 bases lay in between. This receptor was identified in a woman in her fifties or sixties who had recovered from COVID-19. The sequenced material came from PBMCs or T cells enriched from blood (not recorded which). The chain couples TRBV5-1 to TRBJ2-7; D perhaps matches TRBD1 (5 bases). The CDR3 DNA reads TGCGCCAGCAGCTTGGCCGGCACAGGTCGTTCCTACGAGCAGTACTTC. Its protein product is CASSLAGTGRSYEQYF.